These 32 T cell receptor beta chains share one sample of origin, sequenced in a study of blood T cell repertoires in COVID-19. The protocol was immunoSEQ multiplex PCR, while the TCRdb copy is restricted to in-frame clones and leaves out a portion. Here the sample spans 290,000 or so clones, 90% being singletons. Sequenced sample: PBMCs or T cells enriched from blood (not recorded which). The receptors shown here come from a woman aged 25-40 years who had recovered from COVID-19.

V usage is TRBV13 and J usage is TRBJ1-6; D is possibly TRBD1 (6 bases). Germline V gene data show CDR1 as PRHDT and CDR2 as FYEKMQ (reference sequence). The CDR3 is 16 amino acids. Trimming left V 0 bases short and J 7 bases short, with 13 bases between. CDR3 amino acids: CASSLGQGDVNSPLHF. The CDR3 DNA sequence: TGTGCCAGCAGCTTAGGACAGGGAGATGTGAATTCACCCCTCCACTTT.

This chain uses TRBV28 with TRBJ1-1, with TRBD1 identical over 7 bases. The CDR3 length is 14 residues. CDR1 MDHEN and CDR2 SYDVKM come from the germline V gene. V gave up 2 bases and J gave up 4 bases; unmatched junction bases: 4. CDR3 amino acids: CASSLGRGITEAFF. In DNA, the CDR3 is TGTGCCAGCAGTTTAGGCAGGGGGATCACTGAAGCTTTCTTT.

V usage is TRBV28 and J usage is TRBJ1-2; D unresolved. Trimming shortened V by 4 bases and J by 8 bases, and 5 bases separated the two germline ends. Germline V gene data show CDR1 as MDHEN and CDR2 as SYDVKM. The CDR3 runs to 10 residues. As DNA, the CDR3 is TGTGCCAGCAGTTCGTTCGGCTACACCTTC. It encodes CASSSFGYTF.

The rearrangement uses TRBV27 and TRBJ1-4, with a possible D match to TRBD1 (6 bases). This CDR3 is 14 amino acids long. V was trimmed by 5 bases and J by 5 bases, leaving 12 bases between them. Germline CDR1 and CDR2: MNHEY and SMNVEV (reference sequence). CDR3 bases: TGTGCCAGCAGTCAGGGGTTTGGGAATGAAAAACTGTTTTTT. Residues: CASSQGFGNEKLFF.

J is TRBJ2-2 and V is TRBV9; the D gene is possibly TRBD2 (6 bases). The CDR3 extends over 17 amino acids. V gave up 4 bases and J gave up 3 bases, with 19 bases separating them. Germline CDR1 is SGDLS and CDR2 is YYNGEE. CDR3 in DNA: TGTGCCAGCAGCCGTACGAGCGGGTGGATCGACACCGGGGAGCTGTTTTTT. The encoded protein is CASSRTSGWIDTGELFF.

The chain uses TRBV30 and TRBJ1-5; D remains unclear. V was pared by 2 bases and J by 4 bases, with 9 bases between. The germline V gene has CDR1 GTSNPN and CDR2 SVGIG (reference sequence). The CDR3 runs to 13 residues. The CDR3 DNA is TGTGCCTGGAGTCGGCGGGAGAATCAGCCCCAGCATTTT. It yields the protein CAWSRRENQPQHF.

The chain recombines TRBV6-5 with TRBJ1-1; D call uncertain. CDR3 length equals 14 residues. The V and J ends lost 6 bases and 0 bases respectively, with 11 bases between them. The germline V gene encodes CDR1 MNHEY and CDR2 SVGAGI. CDR3 protein: CASSPGSMNTEAFF. CDR3 DNA: TGTGCCAGCAGCCCCGGGTCTATGAACACTGAAGCTTTCTTT.

The CDR3 DNA reads as TGTGCCAGCAGCACTACAGGGAATTCACCCCTCCACTTT. This gives the protein CASSTTGNSPLHF. The V and J genes are TRBV7-3 and TRBJ1-6; possible D gene TRBD1, 6 bases. In germline, CDR1 is SGHTA, CDR2 FQGTGA. V was pared by 5 bases and J by 7 bases, with 9 bases between. The CDR3 has 13 residues.

This sequence joins TRBV11-2 and TRBJ2-1; 9 positions agree with TRBD1. Germline assignment: CDR1 SGHAT and CDR2 FQNNGV. With V trimmed by 5 bases and J by 7 bases, 3 bases remained unmatched. This CDR3 has 13 residues. The CDR3 DNA reads as TGTGCCAGCAGCGACAGGGGGAGGAATGAGCAGTTCTTC. Amino acids: CASSDRGRNEQFF.

This clone was detected a few times. The rearrangement links TRBV11-2 to TRBJ2-1, with 13 nucleotides matching TRBD2. There are 17 residues in the CDR3. Losses at the gene ends were 5 bases for V and 5 bases for J; bases not matched to a gene: 9. Germline lookup yields CDR1 SGHAT and CDR2 FQNNGV. The CDR3 nucleotides read TGTGCCAGCAGCCCAGGACTAGCGGGAGTTTTACACAATGAGCAGTTCTTC. This translates into CASSPGLAGVLHNEQFF.

The rearrangement joins TRBV29-1 to TRBJ1-2, with D perhaps TRBD1 (6 bases). Looked up from germline, CDR1 is SQVTM and CDR2 is ANQGSEA. The ends were cut back, 6 bases at V and 8 bases at J, with 13 bases in the middle. The CDR3 is 11 amino acids. The CDR3 loop is CSVNRAGGYTF. The CDR3 DNA reads as TGCAGCGTCAACAGGGCAGGAGGCTACACCTTC.

With regard to this clone: In the same sample, other DNA sequences code for this CDR3. V is TRBV29-1 and J is TRBJ1-1; D remains ambiguous. Looked up from germline, CDR1 is SQVTM and CDR2 is ANQGSEA. Trimming left V 6 bases short and J 4 bases short, with 9 bases between. CDR3 length: 11 residues. The CDR3 DNA follows: TGCAGCGTAACCCGGGGCACTGAAGCTTTCTTT. Translated, it gives CSVTRGTEAFF. Supplemented by reference TRBV29-1 and TRBJ1-1, the full variable domain reads SAVISQKPSRDICQRGTSLTIQCQVDSQVTMMFWYRQQPGQSLTLIATANQGSEATYESGFVIDKFPISRPNLTFSTLTVSNMSPEDSSIYLCSVTRGTEAFFGQGTRLTVV.

The CDR3 nucleotides read TGCGCCAGCAGCTTGACCGGCAATGAGCAGTTCTTC. Its protein product is CASSLTGNEQFF. This rearrangement joins TRBV5-1 to TRBJ2-1; D remains unclear. Deletions cut 1 base from V and 6 bases from J, with 5 bases between. The germline V gene encodes CDR1 SGHRS and CDR2 YFSETQ. This CDR3 has 12 amino acids.

This chain links TRBV5-1 with TRBJ1-4; D might be TRBD1 (6 bases). This CDR3 contains 15 residues. Trimming took 0 bases from V and 5 from J, leaving 11 bases between them. CDR1 and CDR2 from the germline V gene are SGHRS and YFSETQ. The CDR3 coding sequence is TGCGCCAGCAGCTTGGGGCAGGGGTGGAATGAAAAACTGTTTTTT. This translates into CASSLGQGWNEKLFF.

The chain recombines TRBV11-2 with TRBJ2-7; 9 bases match TRBD1. This CDR3 is built from 16 residues. V gave up 5 bases and J gave up 5 bases; unmatched junction bases: 13. Germline V CDR1 and CDR2: SGHAT, FQNNGV. CDR3 coding DNA: TGTGCCAGCAGCGTCCCACAGGGGGCTTGGGAGGACGAGCAGTACTTC. Its protein is CASSVPQGAWEDEQYF.

V gene TRBV10-1 combines with J gene TRBJ2-1; tentatively, D is TRBD1 (6 bases). CDR3 length: 13 residues. Per the germline V gene, CDR1 is WNHNN and CDR2 is SYGVQD (reference sequence). The V and J ends lost 4 bases and 12 bases respectively, with 16 bases between them. The CDR3 DNA reads TGCGCCAGCAGTGGGGCGCTAGCACAGGGGCAGTTCTTC. It translates to CASSGALAQGQFF.

The rearrangement links TRBV28 to TRBJ1-3, with 9 bases aligning to TRBD1. Trimming at V came to 5 bases and at J to 6 bases, leaving 11 bases not matched to a gene. Per the germline V gene, CDR1 is MDHEN and CDR2 is SYDVKM. CDR3 length equals 16 residues. The CDR3 region has the DNA TGTGCCAGCAGTCCGGGACAGGGACTCCTAACAAACACCATATATTTT. Protein product: CASSPGQGLLTNTIYF.

This clone was observed once. The chain couples TRBV6-5 to TRBJ1-2, with D unresolved. CDR3 size: 14 residues. With 6 bases removed from V and 1 base from J, the gap between germline ends came to 12 bases. Germline values: CDR1 MNHEY, CDR2 SVGAGI. The CDR3 sequence: CASRTLGNNYGYTF. For the CDR3, the DNA is TGTGCCAGCAGAACACTAGGGAATAACTATGGCTACACCTTC.

The rearrangement links TRBV9 to TRBJ2-3, with D perhaps matching TRBD2 (6 bases). In germline, CDR1 is SGDLS, CDR2 YYNGEE. Trimming pared 2 bases from V and 3 bases from J, leaving 16 bases between. This CDR3 comprises 16 residues. This CDR3 reads CASSVKTSLATDTQYF. CDR3 sequence (DNA): TGTGCCAGCAGCGTTAAGACCTCACTAGCAACAGATACGCAGTATTTT.

This clone was recorded only once. The V and J genes are TRBV30 and TRBJ2-1; TRBD2 is a possible D gene (6 bases). Germline V lookup: CDR1 GTSNPN, CDR2 SVGIG (reference sequence). Trimming cost V 3 bases and J 2 bases, with 11 bases left between them. This CDR3 has 14 amino acids. CDR3 bases: TGTGCCTGGAGCCTCGGAGGGACCTACAATGAGCAGTTCTTC. Translation gives CAWSLGGTYNEQFF.

The rearrangement joins TRBV10-3 to TRBJ2-1; 10 bases map to TRBD2. The V gene's germline CDR1 is ENHRY and CDR2 SYGVKD. Germline trimming cut 6 bases from V and 7 bases from J; bases unmatched to any gene: 12. The CDR3 runs to 16 residues. DNA of the CDR3: TGTGCCATCAGCAATTCTCCGGGACTAGCGAGTAATGAGCAGTTCTTC. Translated, it gives CAISNSPGLASNEQFF.

This clone was seen just once. The CDR3 reads CASSYGPRETQYF. DNA for the CDR3: TGTGCCAGCAGTTATGGGCCTCGGGAGACCCAGTACTTC. The V call is TRBV6-5, the J call TRBJ2-5; D remains unclear. This CDR3 region has 13 residues. V gave up 3 bases and J gave up 5 bases, with 10 bases separating them. Germline loops: CDR1 MNHEY, CDR2 SVGAGI.

The V gene is TRBV9, the J gene TRBJ2-1; 13 bases map to TRBD2. Germline CDR1 is SGDLS and CDR2 is YYNGEE. After removal of 3 bases from V and 5 bases from J, the junction contained 5 bases not matched to a gene. The CDR3 loop spans 16 amino acids. The CDR3 spells CASSAELAGGNNEQFF. DNA for the CDR3: TGTGCCAGCAGCGCAGAACTAGCGGGAGGGAACAATGAGCAGTTCTTC.

The gene calls are TRBV2 and TRBJ1-5; tentative D call: TRBD1 (6 bases). In germline, CDR1 is SNHLY, CDR2 FYNNEI. This CDR3 has 12 amino acids. The V gene lost 7 bases and the J gene lost 5 bases, with 9 bases spanning the gap. The CDR3 DNA reads TGTGCCAGCAACAGGGCAGATCAGCCCCAGCATTTT. Protein sequence: CASNRADQPQHF.

The J gene is TRBJ1-5, the V gene TRBV4-1, with a tentative D call TRBD1 (6 bases). Looked up from germline, CDR1 is MGHRA and CDR2 is YSYEKL. The CDR3 has 14 residues. Trimming shortened V by 2 bases and J by 6 bases, and 11 bases separated the two germline ends. The CDR3 sequence is CASSQQGFSQPQHF. CDR3 coding DNA: TGCGCCAGCAGCCAACAGGGGTTCAGTCAGCCCCAGCATTTT.

CDR3 sequence: CAWETGLAGGAETQYF. In DNA, the CDR3 is TGTGCCTGGGAGACGGGACTAGCGGGAGGGGCAGAGACCCAGTACTTC. The chain employs TRBV30 and TRBJ2-5; 16 nucleotides align to TRBD2. This CDR3 has 16 residues. With 5 bases clipped from V and 4 bases from J, the junction kept 7 bases outside the gene matches. Germline CDR1 reads GTSNPN; CDR2 reads SVGIG (reference sequence).

This chain uses TRBV6-5 with TRBJ2-7; 10 bases are shared with TRBD1. Unmatched junction bases numbered 5, after V lost 6 bases and J lost 3 bases. Germline values: CDR1 MNHEY, CDR2 SVGAGI. This CDR3 has 14 residues. DNA for the CDR3: TGTGCCAGCAGCCCGGGACAGGGGATCTACGAGCAGTACTTC. Translation gives CASSPGQGIYEQYF.

This chain links TRBV19 with TRBJ2-2; 10 bases map to TRBD1. V gave up 5 bases and J gave up 4 bases; unmatched junction bases: 7. CDR3 length equals 16 residues. Per the germline V gene, CDR1 is LNHDA and CDR2 is SQIVND (reference sequence). The CDR3, as DNA: TGTGCCAGTAGTCCGCGACAGGGGGCCATCACCGGGGAGCTGTTTTTT. Residues: CASSPRQGAITGELFF. The full variable domain, its missing parts supplied by reference TRBV19 and TRBJ2-2, is DGGITQSPKYLFRKEGQNVTLSCEQNLNHDAMYWYRQDPGQGLRLIYYSQIVNDFQKGDIAEGYSVSREKKESFPLTVTSAQKNPTAFYLCASSPRQGAITGELFFGEGSRLTVL.

V gene TRBV7-9 combines with J gene TRBJ1-1; 8 positions match TRBD1. Germline V gives CDR1 SEHNR, CDR2 FQNEAQ (reference sequence). The CDR3 has 17 amino acids. The ends lost 1 base at V and 1 base at J; junction bases unmatched: 8. The CDR3 reads CASSLVGTGVRNTEAFF. The DNA for the CDR3 is TGTGCCAGCAGCTTAGTTGGGACAGGCGTCCGGAACACTGAAGCTTTCTTT.

The CDR3 region has the DNA TGTGCCAGCAGTAGGGGACAGGGGGGGTTCAATCAGCCCCAGCATTTT. This encodes CASSRGQGGFNQPQHF. This chain uses TRBV28 with TRBJ1-5, with 11 bases lining up with TRBD1. The CDR3 covers 16 residues. The V and J ends lost 5 bases and 3 bases, in that order; junction bases with no gene match: 6. Germline CDR1 and CDR2: MDHEN and SYDVKM.

This clone was observed once. The chain is built from TRBV11-2 and TRBJ2-6; D not resolved. V was pared by 2 bases and J by 0 bases, with 11 bases between. Germline V gene lookup returns CDR1 SGHAT and CDR2 FQNNGV. There are 17 residues in the CDR3. The chain's CDR3 is CASSLIVPVSGANVLTF. CDR3 coding DNA: TGTGCCAGCAGCTTAATTGTACCGGTCTCTGGGGCCAACGTCCTGACTTTC.

The gene calls are TRBV27 and TRBJ2-7; a weak D match, TRBD2 (6 bases). Looked up from germline, CDR1 is MNHEY and CDR2 is SMNVEV (reference sequence). The V end was cut by 1 base, the J end by 7 bases, with 17 bases between. The CDR3 runs to 15 residues. CDR3 sequence (DNA): TGTGCCAGCAGTTTATGGGGCCCCGGGGGTTTAGAGCAGTACTTC. Translated, it gives CASSLWGPGGLEQYF.